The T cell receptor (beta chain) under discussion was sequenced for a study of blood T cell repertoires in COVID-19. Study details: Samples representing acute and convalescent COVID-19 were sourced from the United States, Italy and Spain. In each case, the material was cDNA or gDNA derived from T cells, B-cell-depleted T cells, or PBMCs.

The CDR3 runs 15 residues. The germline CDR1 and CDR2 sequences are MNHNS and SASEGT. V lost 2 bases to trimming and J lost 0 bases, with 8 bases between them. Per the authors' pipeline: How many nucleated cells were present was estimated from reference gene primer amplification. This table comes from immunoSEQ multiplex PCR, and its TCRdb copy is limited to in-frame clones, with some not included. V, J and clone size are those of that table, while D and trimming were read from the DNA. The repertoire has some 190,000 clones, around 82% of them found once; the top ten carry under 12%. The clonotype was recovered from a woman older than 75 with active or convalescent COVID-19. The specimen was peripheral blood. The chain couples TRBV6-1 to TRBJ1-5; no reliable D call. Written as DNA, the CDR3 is TGTGCCAGCAGTGAATCTCACATTAGCAATCAGCCCCAGCATTTT. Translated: CASSESHISNQPQHF.